This TCR beta chain derives from a study of cytomegalovirus exposure and HLA in healthy donors. Trimming at V came to 10 bases and at J to 5 bases, leaving 9 bases not matched to a gene. The germline V gene encodes CDR1 ENHRY and CDR2 SYGVKD. The CDR3 is 13 residues long. The PCR used 60 Vbeta and 13 Jbeta primers. Clones were read by immunoSEQ multiplex PCR, and TCRdb kept only the in-frame ones, dropping some. Its listing shows about 67,000 clones. The TCR sequence derives from a man aged 30-40 years in good health and CMV-seropositive. This chain uses TRBV10-3 with TRBJ2-5; TRBD2 agrees at 8 bases. The sample comprised PBMCs. CDR3 in DNA: TGTGCCACCCAACTAGCGGCCGTGGAGACCCAGTACTTC. Its translation is CATQLAAVETQYF.